This entry concerns a single T cell receptor beta chain. There is no known antigen for this receptor. No quality values exist for individual bases; no much larger clone is one base distant. A second Seattle source provided samples from volunteer blood donors who had recovered from COVID-19. Collaborating institutions collected whole blood in K2EDTA tubes following their own protocols. For TCRbeta analysis, collaborators shipped samples as frozen whole blood, isolated PBMCs, or DNA extracted from either of those sample types. The data are from a study of blood T cell repertoires in COVID-19 (dated by TCRdb to the early 2020s). In the study overall: Samples covering the acute and convalescent phases of COVID-19 were provided by collaborators in the United States, Italy and Spain. The prospective study material was composed of cDNA or gDNA derived from T cells, B-cell-depleted T cells, or PBMCs. The dataset comprised deeply sampled blood TCRbeta repertoires from subjects exposed to, actively infected with, or recovered from COVID-19. A freely available public database, intended as a resource for researchers studying the immune response to SARS-CoV-2, is where the repertoires were released. The samples were drawn from two sources: the first 160 participants of the ongoing ImmuneRACE study, and fewer than 1,500 subjects contributed by 6 global collaborators. Nearly every sample came with metadata listing a de-identified subject ID, COVID-19 status, age in years and sex. Where available, HLA class I and class II types were obtained from metadata supplied by the sample provider rather than from assay-based typing. Points the paper makes about the study in general: Clinical and demographic metadata were provided uncurated, with the amount varying by source and participant.

The V end loses 0 bases and the J end loses 3 bases, and a stretch of 9 bases separates them. The CDR3, cysteine through phenylalanine, is 14 amino acids long. Only the CDR3 portion is preserved as DNA: 42 bases, with reading frame beginning at the first base. According to the germline V gene (reference sequence), CDR1 reads MNHNY and CDR2 reads SVGAGI. TCRbeta CDR3 regions were amplified from genomic DNA using the immunoSEQ Assay, a bias-controlled multiplex PCR. Regarding the original processing steps: Within the assay, amplification of reference gene primers was used to estimate how many nucleated cells each sample contained. To quantify the absolute abundance of each unique TCRbeta CDR3 rearrangement, sequence reads were collapsed and filtered. For each sample, productive Simpson clonality was calculated by taking the square root of Simpson's diversity index across productive rearrangements. The clones in this table, taken by TCRdb from immuneACCESS, are in-frame only. Not every clone is retained; where verified, under half of the shortfall comes from an unresolved V gene, and the cause of the rest is unknown. The DNA gave D and trimming, while V, J and clone size come from that table. The sample table holds approximately 230,000 clones, of which approximately 90% were seen once. Around 2% of the sample lies in the top ten.

This clonotype originated in a woman between 40 and 55 years old who had recovered from COVID-19. This chain is built from TRBV6-6 and TRBJ2-7; a tentative D match to TRBD2 spans 5 bases. Sequenced sample: peripheral blood. The CDR3 sequence is CASSYSVGSYEQYF. The nucleotide sequence reads TGTGCCAGCAGTTACTCGGTAGGGAGCTACGAGCAGTACTTC.